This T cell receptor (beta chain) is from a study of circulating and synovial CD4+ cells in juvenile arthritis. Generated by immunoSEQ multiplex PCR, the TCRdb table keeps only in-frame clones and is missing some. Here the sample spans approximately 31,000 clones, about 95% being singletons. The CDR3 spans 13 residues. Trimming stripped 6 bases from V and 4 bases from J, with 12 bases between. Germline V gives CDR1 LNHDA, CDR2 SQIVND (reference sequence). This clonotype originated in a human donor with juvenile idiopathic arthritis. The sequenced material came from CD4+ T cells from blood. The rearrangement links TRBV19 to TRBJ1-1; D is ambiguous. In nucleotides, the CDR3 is TGTGCCAGTAGCACGAGGAGTGTCACTGAAGCTTTCTTT. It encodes CASSTRSVTEAFF.